What follows are 32 T cell receptor beta chains derived from one specimen sequenced in a study of Ad26.COV2.S vaccination and SARS-CoV-2 variants. Treatment denoted: 15 to 20 received Ad26.COV2.S at low or high dose, single or two shots; roughly five received placebo; per-sample allocation not given. Sampling was done on day 63 after the first vaccine or placebo injection. Sequencing used immunoSEQ multiplex PCR; TCRdb keeps in-frame clones, though not all of them. The sample comprises fewer than 400,000 clones, roughly 80% of which are singletons, and under 2.5% rests with the top ten. This material consisted of peripheral blood, taken in a trial of Ad26.COV2.S vaccine versus placebo. The receptors were gathered from a person between 18 and 59 years old who received the Ad26.COV2.S COVID-19 vaccine or a placebo.

The V and J genes are TRBV6-2 or TRBV6-3 and TRBJ2-3; a weak D match, TRBD2 (5 bases). Per the germline V gene, CDR1 is MNHEY and CDR2 is SVGEGT. The CDR3 is made up of 18 amino acids. Trimming shortened V by 0 bases and J by 0 bases, and 16 bases separated the two germline ends. CDR3 in amino acids: CASSYSGLSGPSTDTQYF. DNA of the CDR3: TGTGCCAGCAGTTACTCGGGCTTGAGCGGCCCTAGCACAGATACGCAGTATTTT.

The V gene is TRBV11-2, the J gene TRBJ2-2; D gene unclear. The CDR3 is made up of 13 amino acids. Trimming took 0 bases from V and 5 from J, leaving 4 bases between them. Germline V lookup: CDR1 SGHAT, CDR2 FQNNGV. The CDR3 reads CASSLERTGELFF. The CDR3 DNA reads TGTGCCAGCAGCTTAGAGCGGACCGGGGAGCTGTTTTTT.

V gene TRBV5-7 combines with J gene TRBJ1-5; D may be TRBD1 (6 bases). TRBV5-7 is placed among ORFs of uncertain function. This CDR3 contains 17 residues. V lost 1 base and J 5 bases, leaving 19 bases between the germline ends. CDR3 sequence: CASSLPRPRDKDQPQHF. The CDR3 DNA reads as TGTGCCAGCAGCTTGCCCAGGCCCCGGGACAAAGATCAGCCCCAGCATTTT.

The rearrangement joins TRBV18 to TRBJ1-3, with D uncertain. Germline CDR1 KGHSH, CDR2 LQKENI. The CDR3 has 17 residues. V lost 5 bases and J 0 bases, leaving 17 bases between the germline ends. The CDR3 region has the DNA TGTGCCAGCTCAGCGAACAGCGCCTCCATCTCTGGAAACACCATATATTTT. Its translation: CASSANSASISGNTIYF.

The rearrangement links TRBV6-5 to TRBJ2-3; either TRBD1 or TRBD2 may fit D (5 bases each). The germline CDR1 and CDR2 sequences are MNHEY and SVGAGI. V gave up 6 bases and J gave up 5 bases, with 6 bases separating them. The length of the CDR3 is 11 residues. CDR3 DNA: TGTGCCAGCAGGGGGGTAGATACGCAGTATTTT. It specifies CASRGVDTQYF.

The CDR3 DNA follows: TGTGCCAGCAGGGAGCGGGGGGTCGGTGGTGAGCAGTTCTTC. This sequence encodes CASRERGVGGEQFF. The rearrangement joins TRBV2 to TRBJ2-1, with 9 nucleotides matching TRBD2. Germline V gene data show CDR1 as SNHLY and CDR2 as FYNNEI. The CDR3 runs to 14 residues. Trimming cost V 6 bases and J 9 bases; bases outside gene matches: 9.

This clone has just one count. The chain carries TRBV18 and TRBJ2-7; TRBD1 aligns across 12 bases. Germline trimming cut 4 bases from V and 5 bases from J; bases unmatched to any gene: 6. This CDR3 comprises 15 residues. CDR1 and CDR2 (germline): KGHSH, LQKENI. The CDR3 reads CASSHPGQGANEQYF. The CDR3 DNA is TGTGCCAGCTCACATCCGGGACAGGGGGCGAACGAGCAGTACTTC.

This clone has just one count. The rearrangement links TRBV3-1 (or the pseudogene TRBV3-2) to TRBJ1-1, with D tentatively TRBD1 (5 bases). Germline V gives CDR1 LGHDT, CDR2 YNNKEL (reference sequence). Trimming stripped 1 base from V and 4 bases from J, with 10 bases between. CDR3 size: 14 residues. The CDR3 reads CASSQGAGRTEAFF. The CDR3 nucleotides are TGTGCCAGCAGCCAAGGGGCGGGGCGCACTGAAGCTTTCTTT.

This clone was seen only once. The V gene is TRBV19, the J gene TRBJ2-1, with 11 bases fitting TRBD2. CDR1 and CDR2 (germline): LNHDA, SQIVND (reference sequence). The junction had 7 bases not matched to a gene; V was cut back by 5 bases and J by 7 bases. The CDR3 covers 15 residues. The CDR3 DNA reads TGTGCCAGTAGTTTTGGGCTAGCGGGGGGAAATGAGCAGTTCTTC. It specifies CASSFGLAGGNEQFF. Full variable domain (outside the CDR3, taken from reference TRBV19 and TRBJ2-1): DGGITQSPKYLFRKEGQNVTLSCEQNLNHDAMYWYRQDPGQGLRLIYYSQIVNDFQKGDIAEGYSVSREKKESFPLTVTSAQKNPTAFYLCASSFGLAGGNEQFFGPGTRLTVL.

V and J are TRBV9 and TRBJ2-1, with TRBD1 as a possible D gene (7 bases). In germline, CDR1 is SGDLS, CDR2 YYNGEE. The CDR3 extends over 16 amino acids. The V gene lost 4 bases and the J gene lost 3 bases, with 17 bases spanning the gap. In DNA form, the CDR3 reads TGTGCCAGCAGCCCAGGGGGAGTAGCGGACTACAATGAGCAGTTCTTC. This encodes CASSPGGVADYNEQFF.

This chain connects TRBV29-1 to TRBJ1-4; maybe TRBD1 (5 bases). CDR3 length: 14 amino acids. Germline V gives CDR1 SQVTM, CDR2 ANQGSEA. Trimming took 5 bases from V and 8 from J, leaving 18 bases between them. CDR3 nucleotide sequence: TGCAGCGTTCTTTCCGTGGGGCAGGGCGAAAAACTGTTTTTT. Translating gives CSVLSVGQGEKLFF.

The CDR3 loop reads CASSLARNYGYTF. The CDR3, as DNA: TGTGCCAGCAGCTTAGCCCGGAACTATGGCTACACCTTC. The gene calls are TRBV7-8 and TRBJ1-2; unclear D gene. The germline V gene has CDR1 SGHVS and CDR2 FQNEAQ. The CDR3 spans 13 residues. The V gene lost 0 bases and the J gene lost 2 bases, with 4 bases spanning the gap.

This chain links TRBV20-1 with TRBJ1-1, with a tentative D call TRBD1 (5 bases). V was shortened by 3 bases and J by 10 bases, with 12 bases between the two germline ends. Per the germline V gene, CDR1 is DFQATT and CDR2 is SNEGSKA (reference sequence). CDR3 length: 11 amino acids. The CDR3 spells CSASGGQGAFF. CDR3 nucleotides: TGCAGTGCTAGTGGTGGGCAGGGAGCTTTCTTT.

The rearrangement uses TRBV19 and TRBJ1-5; 7 bases are shared with TRBD1. Per germline, CDR1 LNHDA and CDR2 SQIVND (reference sequence). The CDR3 spans 16 residues. The J segment lost 6 bases and the V segment lost 7 bases, leaving 15 bases of the junction unmatched. CDR3: CASKTNRQGSSQPQHF. CDR3 coding DNA: TGTGCCAGTAAAACTAATCGACAGGGAAGTAGTCAGCCCCAGCATTTT.

This sequence joins TRBV11-2 and TRBJ2-2; D remains unclear. V was clipped by 5 bases and J by 2 bases, with 6 bases between them. CDR3 length: 13 amino acids. CDR1 and CDR2 (germline): SGHAT, FQNNGV. CDR3 nucleotides: TGTGCCAGCAGCCCACCAAACACCGGGGAGCTGTTTTTT. It translates to CASSPPNTGELFF.

The chain joins TRBV6-2 or TRBV6-3 to TRBJ1-1; no clear D gene. Trimming shortened V by 0 bases and J by 4 bases, and 9 bases separated the two germline ends. Germline V gives CDR1 MNHEY, CDR2 SVGEGT. The CDR3 has 14 residues. CDR3 in amino acids: CASSYSKAGTEAFF. CDR3 DNA: TGTGCCAGCAGTTACTCGAAGGCAGGCACTGAAGCTTTCTTT.

As regards this clone: Other DNA sequences within the sample encode an identical CDR3. The chain carries TRBV28 and TRBJ1-2; D gene unclear. CDR1 is MDHEN and CDR2 is SYDVKM in the germline V gene. The CDR3 runs 13 residues. V was clipped by 3 bases and J by 2 bases, with 7 bases between them. The CDR3 bases are TGTGCCAGCAGTTTCGGCGGGAACTATGGCTACACCTTC. Protein product: CASSFGGNYGYTF.

This sequence joins TRBV25-1 and TRBJ1-2; D not resolved. CDR1 and CDR2 (germline): MGHDK, SYGVNS. The CDR3 has 14 amino acids. Trimming shortened V by 8 bases and J by 1 base, and 14 bases separated the two germline ends. Written as DNA, the CDR3 is TGTGCCAGCTCCGAGGGAGGGTTTAACTATGGCTACACCTTC. Translating it yields CASSEGGFNYGYTF.

The V gene is TRBV12-3 or TRBV12-4, the J gene TRBJ1-3; the D is unclear. The V end lost 8 bases, the J end lost 3 bases, and 8 bases lay between the germline ends. The CDR3 loop spans 12 amino acids. The CDR3 reads CASGLGGNTIYF. CDR3 coding DNA: TGTGCCAGCGGCTTAGGTGGAAACACCATATATTTT.

On this clone: Other DNA sequences of this sample code for an identical CDR3. This chain connects TRBV2 to TRBJ2-7; no firm D call. Trimming took 5 bases from V and 1 from J, leaving 3 bases between them. Germline V gives CDR1 SNHLY, CDR2 FYNNEI. This CDR3 has 11 residues. CDR3 loop: CASSRSYEQYF. The CDR3 bases are TGTGCCAGCAGTCGATCCTACGAGCAGTACTTC.

The chain carries TRBV5-1 and TRBJ2-7; 10 positions match TRBD1. Germline CDR1 reads SGHRS; CDR2 reads YFSETQ. V lost 0 bases and J lost 6; bases outside the gene matches: 9. CDR3 length: 16 residues. The CDR3 sequence is CASSLGSGTGVVEQYF. As DNA, the CDR3 is TGCGCCAGCAGCTTGGGATCCGGGACAGGGGTGGTCGAGCAGTACTTC.

This clone was seen a single time. This chain connects TRBV28 to TRBJ2-4; 9 positions match TRBD1. CDR3 length equals 16 residues. The J segment lost 6 bases and the V segment lost 6 bases, leaving 12 bases of the junction unmatched. In germline, CDR1 is MDHEN, CDR2 SYDVKM. The CDR3 DNA follows: TGTGCCAGCAGCAAACCCTCCGGGACAGGGCCAAACATTCAGTACTTC. This gives the protein CASSKPSGTGPNIQYF. Full variable domain (rest looked up from reference TRBV28 and TRBJ2-4): DVKVTQSSRYLVKRTGEKVFLECVQDMDHENMFWYRQDPGLGLRLIYFSYDVKMKEKGDIPEGYSVSREKKERFSLILESASTNQTSMYLCASSKPSGTGPNIQYFGAGTRLSVL.

The rearrangement joins TRBV2 to TRBJ1-1; D call uncertain. The CDR3 sequence is 14 residues long. V lost 3 bases and J lost 0, with 8 bases in between. Looked up from germline, CDR1 is SNHLY and CDR2 is FYNNEI. The CDR3 sequence: CASSDQVLNTEAFF. DNA of the CDR3: TGTGCCAGCAGTGACCAGGTTCTGAACACTGAAGCTTTCTTT.

Of note for this clone: In the same sample, other DNA sequences code for this CDR3. The chain couples TRBV28 to TRBJ1-1, with D tentatively TRBD1 (5 bases). CDR1 and CDR2 (germline): MDHEN, SYDVKM. V lost 3 bases and J 0 bases, leaving 8 bases between the germline ends. The CDR3 is made up of 14 amino acids. This chain's CDR3 is CASSLGGVNTEAFF. The CDR3 nucleotides are TGTGCCAGCAGTTTGGGGGGGGTGAACACTGAAGCTTTCTTT.

This clone has more than one count but fewer than ten. The chain combines TRBV5-8 with TRBJ1-1, with no clear D. Germline assignment: CDR1 SGHTS and CDR2 YDEGEE. Trimming pared 4 bases from V and 1 base from J, leaving 11 bases between. The CDR3 contains 14 residues. The CDR3 nucleotides are TGTGCCAGCAGCAAACGGACGGGGAACACTGAAGCTTTCTTT. Its translation: CASSKRTGNTEAFF.

The gene calls are TRBV9 and TRBJ1-1; D gene ambiguous. The CDR3 runs to 16 residues. Trimming removed 0 bases at V and 1 base at J, with 13 bases between. The germline V gene has CDR1 SGDLS and CDR2 YYNGEE. In DNA form, the CDR3 reads TGTGCCAGCAGCGTAGCAGGAGTGGGAAGGAACACTGAAGCTTTCTTT. It yields the protein CASSVAGVGRNTEAFF.

The chain combines TRBV29-1 with TRBJ1-3, with D possibly TRBD1 on 6 matching bases. This CDR3 has 11 amino acids. The V end was cut by 4 bases, the J end by 5 bases, with 6 bases between. CDR1 and CDR2 from the germline V gene are SQVTM and ANQGSEA. The CDR3 reads CSVGDRNTIYF. The CDR3 DNA follows: TGCAGCGTTGGGGACAGAAACACCATATATTTT. Drawing the rest from reference TRBV29-1 and TRBJ1-3, the complete variable domain is SAVISQKPSRDICQRGTSLTIQCQVDSQVTMMFWYRQQPGQSLTLIATANQGSEATYESGFVIDKFPISRPNLTFSTLTVSNMSPEDSSIYLCSVGDRNTIYFGEGSWLTVV.

V and J are TRBV24-1 and TRBJ2-5, with 7 nucleotides matching TRBD1. Trimming took 12 bases from V and 2 from J; bases not matched to a gene: 8. This CDR3 has 13 residues. From germline, CDR1 is KGHDR and CDR2 SFDVKD. In DNA form, the CDR3 reads TGTGCCGTCCGGGACAGCATGCAAGAGACCCAGTACTTC. Protein: CAVRDSMQETQYF.

J is TRBJ1-1 and V is TRBV14, with 9 bases matching TRBD1. The CDR3 sequence is 15 residues long. V was pared by 7 bases and J by 4 bases, with 10 bases of the junction left unmatched. Germline-derived CDR1 and CDR2 are SGHDN and FVKESK. The CDR3 region has the DNA TGTGCCAGCAACCGGGACAGGGAGGAAGGCACTGAAGCTTTCTTT. Its translation: CASNRDREEGTEAFF.

The chain has TRBV19 and TRBJ1-5; no clear D gene. The CDR3 has 12 amino acids. From germline, CDR1 is LNHDA and CDR2 SQIVND (reference sequence). V was clipped by 7 bases and J by 0 bases, with 4 bases between them. CDR3 region: CASTSSNQPQHF. CDR3 DNA sequence: TGTGCCAGTACTTCTAGCAATCAGCCCCAGCATTTT.

The V gene is TRBV5-1, the J gene TRBJ2-5; no clear D gene. The CDR3 spans 12 residues. Trimming removed 4 bases from V and 1 base from J, with 5 bases in between. CDR1 SGHRS and CDR2 YFSETQ come from the germline V gene. Written as DNA, the CDR3 is TGCGCCAGCAGCAGGATCCAAGAGACCCAGTACTTC. Protein: CASSRIQETQYF. Full variable domain (rest looked up from reference TRBV5-1 and TRBJ2-5): KAGVTQTPRYLIKTRGQQVTLSCSPISGHRSVSWYQQTPGQGLQFLFEYFSETQRNKGNFPGRFSGRQFSNSRSEMNVSTLELGDSALYLCASSRIQETQYFGPGTRLLVL.

This chain uses TRBV3-1 (or the pseudogene TRBV3-2) with TRBJ1-6; the D is unclear. The V gene lost 1 base and the J gene lost 19 bases, with 17 bases spanning the gap. From germline, CDR1 is LGHDT and CDR2 YNNKEL (reference sequence). The CDR3 length is 13 residues. This CDR3 reads CASSQGNTGRPHF. CDR3 sequence (DNA): TGTGCCAGCAGCCAAGGTAACACGGGAAGGCCTCACTTT.